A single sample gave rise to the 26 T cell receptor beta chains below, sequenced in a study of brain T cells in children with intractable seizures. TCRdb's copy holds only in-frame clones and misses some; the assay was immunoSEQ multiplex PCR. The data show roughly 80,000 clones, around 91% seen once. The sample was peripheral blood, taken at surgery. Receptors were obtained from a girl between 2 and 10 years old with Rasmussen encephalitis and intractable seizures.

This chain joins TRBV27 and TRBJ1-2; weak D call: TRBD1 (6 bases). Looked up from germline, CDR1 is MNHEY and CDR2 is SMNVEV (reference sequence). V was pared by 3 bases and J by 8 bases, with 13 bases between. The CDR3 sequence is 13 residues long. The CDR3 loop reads CASSLIQGRGYTF. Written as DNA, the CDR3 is TGTGCCAGCAGTTTGATCCAGGGGCGCGGCTACACCTTC.

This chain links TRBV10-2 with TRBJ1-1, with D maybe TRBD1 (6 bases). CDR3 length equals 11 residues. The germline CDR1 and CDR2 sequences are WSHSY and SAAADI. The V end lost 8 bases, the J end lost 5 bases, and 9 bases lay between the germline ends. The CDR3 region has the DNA TGCGCCAGCGGGGGCTGGACTGAAGCTTTCTTT. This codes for CASGGWTEAFF.

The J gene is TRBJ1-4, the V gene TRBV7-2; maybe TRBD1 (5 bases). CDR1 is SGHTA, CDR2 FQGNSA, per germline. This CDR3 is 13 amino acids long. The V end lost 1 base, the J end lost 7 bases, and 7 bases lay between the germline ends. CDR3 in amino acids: CASSLVRGEKLFF. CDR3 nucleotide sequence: TGTGCCAGCAGCTTAGTTAGGGGTGAAAAACTGTTTTTT.

This CDR3 reads CAWSTGGSYGYTF. The CDR3 DNA is TGTGCCTGGAGTACAGGGGGCAGCTATGGCTACACCTTC. This sequence joins TRBV30 and TRBJ1-2, with TRBD1 identical over 9 bases. Germline V CDR1 and CDR2: GTSNPN, SVGIG (reference sequence). V shed 2 bases, J shed 4 bases, and the junction held 2 bases outside the gene matches. The length of the CDR3 is 13 residues.

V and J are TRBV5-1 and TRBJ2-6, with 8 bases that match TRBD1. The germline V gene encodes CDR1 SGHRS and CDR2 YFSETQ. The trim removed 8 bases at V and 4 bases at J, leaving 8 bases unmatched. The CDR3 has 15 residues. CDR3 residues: CASNRGSSGANVLTF. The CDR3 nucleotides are TGCGCCAGTAACAGGGGGTCCTCGGGGGCCAACGTCCTGACTTTC. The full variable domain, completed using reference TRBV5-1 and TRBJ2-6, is KAGVTQTPRYLIKTRGQQVTLSCSPISGHRSVSWYQQTPGQGLQFLFEYFSETQRNKGNFPGRFSGRQFSNSRSEMNVSTLELGDSALYLCASNRGSSGANVLTFGAGSRLTVL.

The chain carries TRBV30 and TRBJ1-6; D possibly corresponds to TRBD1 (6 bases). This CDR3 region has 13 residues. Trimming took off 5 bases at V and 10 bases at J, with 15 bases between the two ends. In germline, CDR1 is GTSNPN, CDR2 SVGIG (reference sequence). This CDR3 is CAWGLQGGSPLHF. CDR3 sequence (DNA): TGTGCCTGGGGCCTACAGGGTGGATCACCCCTCCACTTT.

The CDR3 spells CASKNPANYGYTF. The DNA for the CDR3 is TGTGCCAGCAAGAATCCCGCTAACTATGGCTACACCTTC. The gene calls are TRBV6-5 and TRBJ1-2; the D is unclear. Germline V gene sequence: CDR1 MNHEY, CDR2 SVGAGI. Trimming stripped 7 bases from V and 0 bases from J, with 9 bases between. This CDR3 is 13 amino acids long.

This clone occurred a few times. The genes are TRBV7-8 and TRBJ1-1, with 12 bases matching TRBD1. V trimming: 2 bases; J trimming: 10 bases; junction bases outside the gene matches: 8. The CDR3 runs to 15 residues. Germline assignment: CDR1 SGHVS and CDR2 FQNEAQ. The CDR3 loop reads CASSLSLGTGGGAFF. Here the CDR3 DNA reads TGTGCCAGCAGCTTATCCCTCGGGACAGGGGGCGGAGCTTTCTTT. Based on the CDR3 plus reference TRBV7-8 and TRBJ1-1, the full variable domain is GAGVSQSPRYKVAKRGQDVALRCDPISGHVSLFWYQQALGQGPEFLTYFQNEAQLDKSGLPSDRFFAERPEGSVSTLKIQRTQQEDSAVYLCASSLSLGTGGGAFFGQGTRLTVV.

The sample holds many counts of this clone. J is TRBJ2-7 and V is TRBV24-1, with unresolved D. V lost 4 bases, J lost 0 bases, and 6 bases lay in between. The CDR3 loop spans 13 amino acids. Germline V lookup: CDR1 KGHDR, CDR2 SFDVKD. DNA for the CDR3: TGTGCCACCAGTGAGGCAGACTCCTACGAGCAGTACTTC. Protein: CATSEADSYEQYF.

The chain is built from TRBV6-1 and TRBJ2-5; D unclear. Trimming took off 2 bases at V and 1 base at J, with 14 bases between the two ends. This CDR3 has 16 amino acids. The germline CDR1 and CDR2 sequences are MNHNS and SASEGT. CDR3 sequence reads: CASSEYANLFQETQYF. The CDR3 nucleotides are TGTGCCAGCAGTGAATACGCCAACCTATTCCAAGAGACCCAGTACTTC.

CDR3 residues: CASSLGGSTYEQYF. For the CDR3, the DNA is TGTGCCAGCAGCTTGGGAGGAAGTACATACGAGCAGTACTTC. This sequence joins TRBV5-4 and TRBJ2-7; no reliable D call. The CDR3 is 14 amino acids. Germline V gene data show CDR1 as SGHNT and CDR2 as YYREEE (reference sequence). Deletions cut 0 bases from V and 4 bases from J, with 11 bases between.

CDR3 residues: CASSTGTGTGYTF. DNA of the CDR3: TGTGCCAGCAGCACCGGGACAGGGACCGGCTACACCTTC. This chain links TRBV11-2 with TRBJ1-2, with TRBD1 matching 9 bases. The CDR3 has 13 amino acids. Germline V gives CDR1 SGHAT, CDR2 FQNNGV. Trimming cost V 5 bases and J 8 bases; bases outside gene matches: 6.

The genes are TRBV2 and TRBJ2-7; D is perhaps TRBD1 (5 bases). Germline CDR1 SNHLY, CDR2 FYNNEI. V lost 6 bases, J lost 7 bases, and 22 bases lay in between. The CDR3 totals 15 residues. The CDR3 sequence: CASSRFRGRAREQYF. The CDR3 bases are TGTGCCAGCAGCAGGTTCCGCGGCAGGGCGAGGGAGCAGTACTTC.

CDR3 DNA: TGTGCCAGCAGCTTATTTACGGGGCAGCCCCAGCATTTT. Its translation is CASSLFTGQPQHF. The chain employs TRBV7-2 and TRBJ1-5; D is unresolved. The germline CDR1 and CDR2 sequences are SGHTA and FQGNSA. This CDR3 spans 13 amino acids. Trimming took 2 bases from V and 7 from J, leaving 9 bases between them.

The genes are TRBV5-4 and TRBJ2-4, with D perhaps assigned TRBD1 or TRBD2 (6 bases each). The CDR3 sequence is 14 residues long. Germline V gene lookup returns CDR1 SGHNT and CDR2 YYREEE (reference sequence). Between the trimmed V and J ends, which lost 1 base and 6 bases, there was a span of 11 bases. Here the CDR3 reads CASSLWGAGNIQYF. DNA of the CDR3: TGTGCCAGCAGCTTGTGGGGGGCCGGAAACATTCAGTACTTC.

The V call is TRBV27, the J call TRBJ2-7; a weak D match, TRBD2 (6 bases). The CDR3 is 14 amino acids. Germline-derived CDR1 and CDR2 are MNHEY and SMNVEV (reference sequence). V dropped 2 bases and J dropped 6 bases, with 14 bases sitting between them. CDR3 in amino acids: CASSLLPRGGEQYF. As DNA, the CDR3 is TGTGCCAGCAGTTTACTCCCGCGGGGCGGCGAGCAGTACTTC.

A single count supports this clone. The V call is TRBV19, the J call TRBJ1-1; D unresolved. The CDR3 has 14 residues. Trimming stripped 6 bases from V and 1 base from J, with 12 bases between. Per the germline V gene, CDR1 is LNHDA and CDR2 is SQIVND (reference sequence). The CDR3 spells CASRADRWNTEAFF. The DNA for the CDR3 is TGTGCCAGTAGGGCCGATCGGTGGAACACTGAAGCTTTCTTT.

CDR3 in amino acids: CAISEGAAYEQYF. CDR3 DNA sequence: TGTGCCATCAGTGAAGGGGCAGCCTACGAGCAGTACTTC. This chain joins TRBV10-3 and TRBJ2-7; D is perhaps TRBD1 (5 bases). V lost 3 bases and J lost 2, with 8 bases in between. There are 13 residues in the CDR3. The V gene's germline CDR1 is ENHRY and CDR2 SYGVKD.

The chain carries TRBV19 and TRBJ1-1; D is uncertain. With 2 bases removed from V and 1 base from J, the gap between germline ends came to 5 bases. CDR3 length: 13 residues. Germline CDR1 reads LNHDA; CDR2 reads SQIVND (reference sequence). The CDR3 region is CASSIMRNTEAFF. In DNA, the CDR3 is TGTGCCAGTAGTATAATGCGGAACACTGAAGCTTTCTTT.

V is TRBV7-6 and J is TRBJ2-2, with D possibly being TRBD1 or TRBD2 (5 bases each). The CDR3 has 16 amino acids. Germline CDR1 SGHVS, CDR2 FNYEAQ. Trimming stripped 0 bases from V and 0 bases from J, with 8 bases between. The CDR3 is CASSLAGTANTGELFF. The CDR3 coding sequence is TGTGCCAGCAGCTTAGCGGGGACCGCGAACACCGGGGAGCTGTTTTTT. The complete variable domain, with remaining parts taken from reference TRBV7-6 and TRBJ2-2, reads GAGVSQSPRYKVTKRGQDVALRCDPISGHVSLYWYRQALGQGPEFLTYFNYEAQQDKSGLPNDRFSAERPEGSISTLTIQRTEQRDSAMYRCASSLAGTANTGELFFGEGSRLTVL.

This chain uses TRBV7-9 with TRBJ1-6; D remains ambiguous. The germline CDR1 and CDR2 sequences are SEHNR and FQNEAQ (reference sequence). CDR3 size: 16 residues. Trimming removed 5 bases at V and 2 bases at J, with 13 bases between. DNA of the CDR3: TGTGCCAGCAGCCCTCGGGTGGTGACCTATAATTCACCCCTCCACTTT. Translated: CASSPRVVTYNSPLHF.

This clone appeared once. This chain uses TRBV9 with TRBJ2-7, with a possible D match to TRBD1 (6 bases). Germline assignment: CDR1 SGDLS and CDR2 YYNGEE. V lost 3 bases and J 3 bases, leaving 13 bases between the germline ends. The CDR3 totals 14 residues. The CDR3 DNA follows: TGTGCCAGCAGCGAAGGGGACACTTACTACGAGCAGTACTTC. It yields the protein CASSEGDTYYEQYF. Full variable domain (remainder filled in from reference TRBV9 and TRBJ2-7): DSGVTQTPKHLITATGQRVTLRCSPRSGDLSVYWYQQSLDQGLQFLIQYYNGEERAKGNILERFSAQQFPDLHSELNLSSLELGDSALYFCASSEGDTYYEQYFGPGTRLTVT.

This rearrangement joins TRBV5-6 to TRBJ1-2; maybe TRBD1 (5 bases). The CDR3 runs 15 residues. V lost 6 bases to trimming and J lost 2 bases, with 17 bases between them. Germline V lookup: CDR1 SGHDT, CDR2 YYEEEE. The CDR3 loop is CASTRPGAGNYGYTF. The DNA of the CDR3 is TGTGCCAGCACCCGACCCGGGGCTGGGAACTATGGCTACACCTTC. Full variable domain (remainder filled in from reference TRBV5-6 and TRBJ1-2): DAGVTQSPTHLIKTRGQQVTLRCSPKSGHDTVSWYQQALGQGPQFIFQYYEEEERQRGNFPDRFSGHQFPNYSSELNVNALLLGDSALYLCASTRPGAGNYGYTFGSGTRLTVV.

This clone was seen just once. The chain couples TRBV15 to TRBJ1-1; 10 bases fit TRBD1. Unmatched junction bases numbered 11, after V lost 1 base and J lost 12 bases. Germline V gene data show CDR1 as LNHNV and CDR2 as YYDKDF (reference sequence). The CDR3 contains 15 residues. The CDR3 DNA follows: TGTGCCACCAGCAGAGGTGGGGACAGGGGTGGAAAAACTTTCTTT. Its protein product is CATSRGGDRGGKTFF.

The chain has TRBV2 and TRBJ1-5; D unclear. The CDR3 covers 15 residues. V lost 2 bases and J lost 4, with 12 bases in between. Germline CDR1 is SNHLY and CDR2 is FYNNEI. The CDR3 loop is CASSEMRAANQPQHF. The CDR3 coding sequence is TGTGCCAGCAGTGAAATGAGGGCAGCAAATCAGCCCCAGCATTTT.

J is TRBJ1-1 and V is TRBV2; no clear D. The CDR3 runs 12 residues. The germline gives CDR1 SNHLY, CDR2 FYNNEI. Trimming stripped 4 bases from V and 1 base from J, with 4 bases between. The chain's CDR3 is CASSVQNTEAFF. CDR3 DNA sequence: TGTGCCAGCAGTGTCCAGAACACTGAAGCTTTCTTT. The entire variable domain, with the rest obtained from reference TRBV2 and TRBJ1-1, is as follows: EPEVTQTPSHQVTQMGQEVILRCVPISNHLYFYWYRQILGQKVEFLVSFYNNEISEKSEIFDDQFSVERPDGSNFTLKIRSTKLEDSAMYFCASSVQNTEAFFGQGTRLTVV.